This T cell receptor beta chain stems from a study of blood T cells in healthy people across ages. CDR1 and CDR2 (germline): DFQATT, SNEGSKA (reference sequence). This CDR3 spans 14 amino acids. For the second PCR, which ran for about 7 to 11 cycles, a sample-barcoded 5' primer and a J-beta primer mix were used. One entry per CDR3 protein, called by TCRdb with MiXCR from the 5' RACE reads. The table lists hundreds of thousands of distinct CDR3 sequences, 29% of them singletons. Remarks on this clonotype: The junction departs from the called germline gene at one end, perhaps through a read error.

The chain joins TRBV20-1 to TRBJ1-1; D perhaps matches TRBD1 (5 bases). Sequenced material: blood. This clonotype was obtained from an elderly woman in good health. CDR3 region: CSARDGAGNTKAFF. The CDR3 bases are TGCAGTGCTAGAGATGGGGCAGGGAACACTAAAGCTTTCTTT.